This T cell receptor beta chain was documented in a study of cytomegalovirus exposure and HLA in healthy donors. The study, taken as a whole, reports: HLA alleles showed associations with 16,951 TCR beta sequences in a later analysis, at a 0.05 false discovery rate. The authors later found HLA-associated TCR beta chains more clonally expanded than equally common others.

With 60 Vbeta and 13 Jbeta primers, the PCR was carried out. As originally analysed: In a later analysis, approximately 73 million unique TCR beta chains included roughly 11 million shared by two or more donors. TCRdb's table, derived via immunoSEQ multiplex PCR, lists solely in-frame clones and lacks some. V and J calls plus clone size are reproduced from that table; the DNA served to infer D and trimming. Among tens of thousands of clones listed, roughly 76% were seen once. For this clone: Its target is unknown.

CDR1 is SGHRS and CDR2 is YFSETQ in the germline V gene. This CDR3 comprises 12 residues. Deletions cut 4 bases from V and 7 bases from J, with 9 bases between. The chain uses TRBV5-1 and TRBJ2-1; D is perhaps TRBD1 (6 bases). This TCR came from a man aged 18 to 30 in good health and CMV-seronegative. The sequencing sample was made of PBMCs. CDR3 sequence: CASSPGVNEQFF. The CDR3 DNA sequence: TGCGCCAGCAGCCCAGGGGTAAATGAGCAGTTCTTC.